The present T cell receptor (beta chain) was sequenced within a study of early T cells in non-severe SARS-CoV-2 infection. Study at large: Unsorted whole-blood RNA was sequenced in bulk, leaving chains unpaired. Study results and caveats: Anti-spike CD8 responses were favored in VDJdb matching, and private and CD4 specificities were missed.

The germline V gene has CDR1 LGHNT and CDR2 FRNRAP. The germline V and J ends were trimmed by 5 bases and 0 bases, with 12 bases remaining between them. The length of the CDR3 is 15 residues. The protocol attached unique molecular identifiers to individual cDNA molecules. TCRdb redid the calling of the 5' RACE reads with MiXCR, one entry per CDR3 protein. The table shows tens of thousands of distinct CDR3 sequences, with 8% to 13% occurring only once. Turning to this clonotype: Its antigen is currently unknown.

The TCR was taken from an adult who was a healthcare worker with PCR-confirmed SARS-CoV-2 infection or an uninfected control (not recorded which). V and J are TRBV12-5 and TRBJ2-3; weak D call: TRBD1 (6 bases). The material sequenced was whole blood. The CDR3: CASGAGVGSTDTQYF. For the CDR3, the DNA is TGTGCTAGTGGTGCAGGGGTCGGAAGCACAGATACGCAGTATTTT.